A single T cell receptor (beta chain) is shown here with its context. The antigen remains unidentified. This sample stems from a study of T cell responses to AZD1222 COVID-19 vaccine. Overall study results and limits: Donors in the cohort were predominantly white British and more often female, and clonal diversity was possibly underestimated. Only a handful of AZD1222 recipients were seropositive at baseline. Nearly half of spike-specific TCRs reportedly go after variant regions that carry no mutations. Spike-wide coverage was observed for vaccine-associated CD4 TCRs, with dominant responses at 160-218 and 743-854.

Trimming took off 3 bases at V and 3 bases at J, with 12 bases between the two ends. The length of the CDR3 is 14 residues. Germline V CDR1 and CDR2: LNHDA, SQIVND (reference sequence). TCRdb keeps only in-frame clones here, not all; method: immunoSEQ multiplex PCR. Of approximately 220,000 clones listed, approximately 94% are singletons. The V call is TRBV19, the J call TRBJ2-7, with D possibly being TRBD2 (6 bases). Sequenced here: peripheral blood, sampled on day 0 of MenACWY control vaccination. This receptor was identified in an adult in good health. In DNA form, the CDR3 reads TGTGCCAGTAGTATCCGGCCAGCGGGCTACGAGCAGTACTTC. Its translation: CASSIRPAGYEQYF.